This T cell receptor beta chain was recovered during a study of blood T cell repertoires in COVID-19 (dated by TCRdb to 2019 to 2021). Regarding the research as a whole: Collaborator samples came from the United States, Italy and Spain and covered acute and convalescent phases of COVID-19. The prospective study material was composed of cDNA or gDNA derived from T cells, B-cell-depleted T cells, or PBMCs. The dataset comprised deeply sampled blood TCRbeta repertoires from subjects exposed to, actively infected with, or recovered from COVID-19. The repertoires were released in a freely available public database intended as a resource for research on the immune response to SARS-CoV-2. The samples were drawn from two sources: the first 160 participants of the ongoing ImmuneRACE study, and fewer than 1,500 subjects contributed by 6 global collaborators. Nearly every sample came with metadata listing a de-identified subject ID, COVID-19 status, age in years and sex. Where available, HLA class I and class II types were taken from metadata supplied by the sample provider and were not determined by assay-based typing.

What the study reported, not specific to this receptor: How much clinical and demographic metadata was included differed by source and by participant, and the metadata was provided uncurated.

To note about this clone: Its binding antigen is unknown. No base quality values were provided; no much bigger clone lies one nucleotide off.

Collaborating institutions collected whole blood in K2EDTA tubes following their own protocols. For TCRbeta analysis, collaborators shipped samples as frozen whole blood, isolated PBMCs, or DNA extracted from either of those sample types. TCRbeta CDR3 regions were amplified from genomic DNA by means of the immunoSEQ Assay, a bias-controlled multiplex PCR. As for how the authors treated the data: The number of nucleated cells in each sample was estimated from the amplification of reference gene primers within the assay. To quantify the absolute abundance of each unique TCRbeta CDR3 rearrangement, sequence reads were collapsed and filtered. For each sample, productive Simpson clonality was calculated as the square root of Simpson's diversity index over productive rearrangements. What TCRdb holds here is the immuneACCESS table cut down to in-frame rearrangements. Part of the clones is not present; checked against another copy, under half of the missing clones reflect an unresolved V gene, and the others are unexplained. The V and J calls and the clone size are those of that table, but D and trimming were determined from the DNA. This sample has about 22,000 clones in its table, and about 91% of those were observed once. The ten most abundant clones make up about 2.9% of the sample.

The CDR3 contains 12 residues, cysteine and phenylalanine counted. The retained sequence is limited to the CDR3, 36 bases, with the frame set at the first base. V lost 5 bases and J lost 4 bases; the stretch between them is 6 bases long. This TCR was sampled from a woman aged 70-85 years with active COVID-19. Sequencing used peripheral blood. The sequence joins TRBV12-3 or TRBV12-4 to TRBJ1-3; the D gene identity is not certain. The DNA sequence follows: TGTGCCAGCAGTGCCGGGGGAAACACCATATATTTT. The encoded protein is CASSAGGNTIYF.